The 24 T cell receptor beta chains reported below all come from one sample, sequenced in a study of T-cell memory formation after mild COVID-19. TCRdb analysed the 5' RACE reads with MiXCR anew, one entry per CDR3 protein. The data contain about 240,000 distinct CDR3 sequences, over 9% of them singletons. The sample consisted of PBMCs or a T cell subset sorted from them (not recorded which). Receptor source: a man aged 18 to 30 who had mild COVID-19 (a few samples of this study predate the infection). Cell type and time point are not known.

The chain has TRBV28 and TRBJ1-2; no clear D gene. The CDR3 has 13 residues. Germline V gene data show CDR1 as MDHEN and CDR2 as SYDVKM. V was cut by 8 bases and J by 4 bases, with 14 bases left in between. As DNA, the CDR3 is TGTGCCAGCCGACCTAAAGGTGTCTATGGCTACACCTTC. This encodes CASRPKGVYGYTF.

In this sample, this clonotype turned up many times. This chain joins TRBV7-2 and TRBJ2-5; no firm D call. V lost 5 bases and J lost 1, with 11 bases in between. CDR1 SGHTA and CDR2 FQGNSA come from the germline V gene. The CDR3 length is 14 residues. The CDR3 protein is CASSQRWSQETQYF. In nucleotides, the CDR3 is TGTGCCAGCAGCCAGAGGTGGTCCCAAGAGACCCAGTACTTC. The full variable domain, rest sourced from reference TRBV7-2 and TRBJ2-5, is GAGVSQSPSNKVTEKGKDVELRCDPISGHTALYWYRQSLGQGLEFLIYFQGNSAPDKSGLPSDRFSAERTGGSVSTLTIQRTQQEDSAVYLCASSQRWSQETQYFGPGTRLLVL.

In this sample, this clonotype turned up many times. The chain links TRBV24-1 to TRBJ2-1; maybe TRBD1 (5 bases). There are 14 residues in the CDR3. Germline-derived CDR1 and CDR2 are KGHDR and SFDVKD. With 6 bases removed from V and 4 bases from J, the gap between germline ends came to 12 bases. CDR3 residues: CATSLTGGYNEQFF. The CDR3 bases are TGTGCCACCAGTCTAACAGGCGGATACAATGAGCAGTTCTTC.

The V and J genes are TRBV4-3 and TRBJ2-1; D possibly matches TRBD1 or TRBD2 (5 bases each). Germline V CDR1 and CDR2: LGHNA, YSLEER. With 0 bases removed from V and 4 bases from J, the gap between germline ends came to 16 bases. The CDR3 is 17 amino acids. The CDR3 DNA is TGCGCCAGCAGCCAAGAGTGGCGAGGGGCCGGGTACAATGAGCAGTTCTTC. It codes for CASSQEWRGAGYNEQFF.

At least ten counts were recorded for this clonotype. The genes are TRBV4-3 and TRBJ2-3, with D maybe TRBD2 (5 bases). The germline gives CDR1 LGHNA, CDR2 YSLEER. CDR3 length: 16 amino acids. V was cut by 1 base and J by 3 bases, with 14 bases left in between. The CDR3 DNA reads as TGCGCCAGCAGCCAAGGGGCGTGGGAGCAAACAGATACGCAGTATTTT. Its protein is CASSQGAWEQTDTQYF.

About this clonotype itself: A junction end diverges from the germline sequence, so it may reflect a read error. The gene calls are TRBV7-8 and TRBJ2-5, with a weak D call TRBD2 (6 bases). The CDR3 runs 11 residues. Germline CDR1 reads SGHVS; CDR2 reads FQNEAQ. This CDR3 reads CASSLVGDFLF. The CDR3 DNA sequence: TGTGCCAGCAGCTTAGTAGGGGACTTTCTCTTC.

In regard to this clonotype: At one of its ends the junction is not consistent with the germline gene, which may arise from a read error. The chain has TRBV29-1 and TRBJ1-1, with unresolved D. CDR1 SQVTM and CDR2 ANQGSEA come from the germline V gene. The CDR3 is made up of 11 amino acids. The DNA for the CDR3 is TGCAGCGTGGCCAAAAACACTGAATCTTTCTTT. As protein: CSVAKNTESFF.

This chain links TRBV18 with TRBJ2-7, with 8 bases that match TRBD1. Germline CDR1 reads KGHSH; CDR2 reads LQKENI. The CDR3 contains 12 residues. V trimming: 5 bases; J trimming: 4 bases; junction bases outside the gene matches: 1. In DNA form, the CDR3 reads TGTGCCAGCTCAGACAGGGGTTACGAGCAGTACGTC. This sequence encodes CASSDRGYEQYV.

This clonotype has more than one count but fewer than ten. This chain's CDR3 is CASSRGVLDTQYF. In nucleotides, the CDR3 is TGTGCCAGCAGCCGCGGGGTACTGGATACGCAGTATTTT. V usage is TRBV7-3 and J usage is TRBJ2-3; maybe TRBD2 (6 bases). The V end was cut by 5 bases, the J end by 6 bases, with 12 bases between. The CDR3 consists of 13 residues. Germline assignment: CDR1 SGHTA and CDR2 FQGTGA.

Only a few counts were recorded for this clonotype. V gene TRBV12-3 or TRBV12-4 combines with J gene TRBJ1-4; no clear D gene. V shed 3 bases and J shed 6 bases, with 5 bases lying between them. The CDR3 loop spans 12 amino acids. CDR3 amino acids: CASSFGDEKLFF. The CDR3 DNA reads as TGTGCCAGCAGTTTCGGGGATGAAAAACTGTTTTTT.

This chain uses TRBV24-1 with TRBJ2-7; 7 bases match TRBD1. V shed 8 bases, J shed 4 bases, and the junction held 13 bases outside the gene matches. This CDR3 is 15 amino acids long. Germline V CDR1 and CDR2: KGHDR, SFDVKD. CDR3 region: CATTRTGHGEYEQYF. CDR3 nucleotide sequence: TGTGCCACCACCCGGACAGGTCACGGGGAGTACGAGCAGTACTTC.

V usage is TRBV3-1 and J usage is TRBJ2-3; D gene unclear. The CDR3 is 16 residues long. V lost 3 bases to trimming and J lost 2 bases, with 15 bases between them. The germline V gene encodes CDR1 LGHDT and CDR2 YNNKEL (reference sequence). CDR3 sequence reads: CASSQSYLTYTDTQYF. In DNA form, the CDR3 reads TGTGCCAGCAGCCAGTCTTACCTAACCTACACAGATACGCAGTATTTT.

This clonotype was seen more than once but under ten times. The chain combines TRBV2 with TRBJ2-7; possibly TRBD1 for D (6 bases). This CDR3 region has 13 residues. Deletions cut 5 bases from V and 1 base from J, with 9 bases between. CDR1 and CDR2 (germline): SNHLY, FYNNEI. CDR3 nucleotide sequence: TGTGCCAGCAGTCCCAGGGGATCCTACGAGCAGTACTTC. As protein: CASSPRGSYEQYF.

The V call is TRBV20-1, the J call TRBJ1-5; D is unclear. Germline V gene lookup returns CDR1 DFQATT and CDR2 SNEGSKA (reference sequence). V was trimmed by 1 base and J by 5 bases, leaving 9 bases between them. The CDR3 totals 13 residues. CDR3 region: CSARGYQDQPQHF. The CDR3, as DNA: TGCAGTGCTAGAGGGTACCAAGATCAGCCCCAGCATTTT.

In this sample, this clonotype turned up a few times. The chain uses TRBV18 and TRBJ2-4; TRBD2 agrees at 9 bases. The CDR3 sequence is 15 residues long. From germline, CDR1 is KGHSH and CDR2 LQKENI. Trimming removed 2 bases from V and 6 bases from J; junction bases left unmatched: 5. CDR3 in DNA: TGTGCCAGCTCACCAGCTAGCGGGGTTCGAAACATTCAGTACTTC. This gives the protein CASSPASGVRNIQYF.

This clonotype was picked up a small number of times. The V and J genes are TRBV28 and TRBJ1-2; D unclear. Between the trimmed V and J ends, which lost 3 bases and 3 bases, there was a span of 8 bases. The CDR3 is 13 amino acids. CDR1 and CDR2 (germline): MDHEN, SYDVKM. In DNA form, the CDR3 reads TGTGCCAGCAGTTTCGGCTCTTACTATGGCTACACCTTC. This gives the protein CASSFGSYYGYTF.

V gene TRBV4-2 combines with J gene TRBJ1-1; D is undetermined. CDR3 length equals 15 residues. V shed 3 bases and J shed 8 bases, with 19 bases lying between them. Looked up from germline, CDR1 is LGHNA and CDR2 is YNFKEQ. CDR3 sequence: CASSHREGAGSEAFF. The CDR3 nucleotides are TGTGCCAGCAGCCACCGCGAGGGCGCTGGGTCCGAAGCTTTCTTT.

This clonotype has more than one count but fewer than ten. This rearrangement joins TRBV6-5 to TRBJ1-6; unclear D gene. This CDR3 is 16 amino acids long. V was clipped by 0 bases and J by 7 bases, with 13 bases between them. Germline loops: CDR1 MNHEY, CDR2 SVGAGI. The CDR3 loop reads CASSYSRALGNSPLHF. CDR3 in DNA: TGTGCCAGCAGTTACTCGAGGGCCCTAGGGAATTCACCCCTCCACTTT.

This clonotype turned up a few times. V usage is TRBV20-1 and J usage is TRBJ1-1, with no clear D. Germline V gene sequence: CDR1 DFQATT, CDR2 SNEGSKA (reference sequence). CDR3 length: 13 amino acids. Trimming pared 0 bases from V and 5 bases from J, leaving 10 bases between. The CDR3 DNA reads as TGCAGTGCTAGAGATAGGACGGGAACTGAAGCTTTCTTT. This translates into CSARDRTGTEAFF.

The V gene is TRBV20-1, the J gene TRBJ2-7; 9 positions match TRBD1. From germline, CDR1 is DFQATT and CDR2 SNEGSKA (reference sequence). This CDR3 is 13 amino acids long. V lost 6 bases, J lost 6 bases, and 9 bases stayed unmatched. The CDR3 sequence is CSARLTGGGEQYF. The CDR3 DNA reads TGCAGTGCGAGGCTGACAGGGGGGGGCGAGCAGTACTTC.

This clonotype was recorded a few times. V is TRBV5-1 and J is TRBJ2-7; D is undetermined. The CDR3 contains 15 residues. V was clipped by 0 bases and J by 6 bases, with 16 bases between them. Germline CDR1 is SGHRS and CDR2 is YFSETQ. As DNA, the CDR3 is TGCGCCAGCAGCTTGGTAGTCCAGGCGTCCGCCGAGCAGTACTTC. Residues: CASSLVVQASAEQYF.

This clonotype was counted many times. This sequence joins TRBV12-3 or TRBV12-4 and TRBJ2-2; 7 nucleotides line up with TRBD1. V was clipped by 3 bases and J by 6 bases; unmatched bases: 4. The CDR3 sequence is 14 residues long. The CDR3, as DNA: TGTGCCAGCAGTTTCGTAGGGGGCGCCGGGGAGCTGTTTTTT. Encoded protein: CASSFVGGAGELFF.

The chain links TRBV27 to TRBJ2-5, with D perhaps matching TRBD2 (5 bases). The V gene's germline CDR1 is MNHEY and CDR2 SMNVEV (reference sequence). V lost 3 bases and J lost 4, with 9 bases in between. The CDR3 runs 13 residues. Here the CDR3 DNA reads TGTGCCAGCAGTTTCCGGCGGGCAGAGACCCAGTACTTC. It translates to CASSFRRAETQYF.

This clonotype turned up a few times. This chain connects TRBV5-1 to TRBJ2-1; 7 bases agree with TRBD1. The V gene's germline CDR1 is SGHRS and CDR2 YFSETQ. J was trimmed by 12 bases and V by 2 bases; bases with no gene match: 2. The CDR3 is 11 amino acids. CDR3 bases: TGCGCCAGCAGCTTCGGACAGGCGCAGTTCTTC. This translates into CASSFGQAQFF.